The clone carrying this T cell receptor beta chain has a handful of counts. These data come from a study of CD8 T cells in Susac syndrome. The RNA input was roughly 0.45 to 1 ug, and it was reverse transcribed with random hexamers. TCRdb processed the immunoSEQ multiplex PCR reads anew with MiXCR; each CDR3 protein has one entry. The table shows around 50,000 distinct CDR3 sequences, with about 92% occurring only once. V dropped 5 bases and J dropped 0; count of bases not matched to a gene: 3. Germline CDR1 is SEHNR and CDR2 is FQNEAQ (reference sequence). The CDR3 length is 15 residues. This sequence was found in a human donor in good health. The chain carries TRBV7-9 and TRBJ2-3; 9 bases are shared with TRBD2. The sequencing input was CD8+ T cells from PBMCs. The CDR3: CASSPSGVSTDTQYF. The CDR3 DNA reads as TGTGCCAGCAGCCCTAGCGGGGTGAGCACAGATACGCAGTATTTT. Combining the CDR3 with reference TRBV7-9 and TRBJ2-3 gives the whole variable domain DTGVSQNPRHKITKRGQNVTFRCDPISEHNRLYWYRQTLGQGPEFLTYFQNEAQLEKSRLLSDRFSAERPKGSFSTLEIQRTEQGDSAMYLCASSPSGVSTDTQYFGPGTRLTVL.